This T cell receptor beta chain was identified during a study of blood T cell repertoires in COVID-19. Study-wide background: COVID-19 samples from acute and convalescent phases originated in the United States, Italy and Spain.

Authors' methods: Amplified reference gene primers provided the basis for estimating nucleated cell counts. Profiling relied on immunoSEQ multiplex PCR, and the TCRdb table lists in-frame clones only, not all of them. The V and J calls and clone size come from that table; D and trimming were worked out from the DNA. This repertoire shows tens of thousands of clones, about nine tenths found once; its top ten account for over 6%. V lost 1 base and J 1 base, leaving 4 bases between the germline ends. The CDR3 has 13 residues. CDR1 and CDR2 from the germline V gene are SGHVS and FQNEAQ. The rearrangement uses TRBV7-8 and TRBJ1-1; D unresolved. The TCR comes from a woman aged 70 to 79 with acute or convalescent COVID-19. Sequenced material: peripheral blood. The CDR3 is CASSLVQNTEAFF. The CDR3 nucleotides read TGTGCCAGCAGCTTAGTCCAGAACACTGAAGCTTTCTTT.